This paragraph covers one TCR beta chain sequence. Germline V gene data show CDR1 as SGHVS and CDR2 as FQNEAQ. The CDR3 sequence is 15 residues long. V lost 2 bases and J lost 3; bases outside the gene matches: 3. Clones were read by immunoSEQ multiplex PCR, and TCRdb kept only the in-frame ones, dropping some. The sample includes 50,000 or so clones, more than 80% of them seen just once. The sample comes from a study of T cell changes during pregnancy in multiple sclerosis. Specimen: CD8+ T cells from peripheral blood mononuclear cells, collected in the second trimester of pregnancy. The receptor was derived from a female donor with multiple sclerosis, enrolled in a pregnancy study. The chain is built from TRBV7-8 and TRBJ2-2, with 7 positions matching TRBD1. The CDR3 reads CASSLSGQHTGELFF. CDR3 sequence (DNA): TGTGCCAGCAGCTTATCGGGACAGCACACCGGGGAGCTGTTTTTT.